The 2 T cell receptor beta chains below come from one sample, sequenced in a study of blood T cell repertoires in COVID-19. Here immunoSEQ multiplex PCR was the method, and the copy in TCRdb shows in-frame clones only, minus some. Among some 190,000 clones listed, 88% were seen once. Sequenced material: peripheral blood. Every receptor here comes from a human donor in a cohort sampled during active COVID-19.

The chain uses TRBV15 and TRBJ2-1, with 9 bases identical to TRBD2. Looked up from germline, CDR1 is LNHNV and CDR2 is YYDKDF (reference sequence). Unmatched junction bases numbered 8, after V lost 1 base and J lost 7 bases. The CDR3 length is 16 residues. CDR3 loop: CATSRVFSGSWNEQFF. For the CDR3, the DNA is TGTGCCACCAGCAGAGTATTTAGCGGGAGTTGGAATGAGCAGTTCTTC.

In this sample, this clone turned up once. CDR3 loop: CASSLQGITGELFF. DNA for the CDR3: TGTGCCAGCAGCTTGCAGGGGATAACCGGGGAGCTGTTTTTT. The chain carries TRBV7-2 and TRBJ2-2; perhaps TRBD1 as D (6 bases). The CDR3 length is 14 residues. Looked up from germline, CDR1 is SGHTA and CDR2 is FQGNSA. V was shortened by 3 bases and J by 5 bases, with 10 bases between the two germline ends.